The 30 T cell receptor beta chains below come from one sample, sequenced in a study of T cell changes during pregnancy in multiple sclerosis. Profiled with immunoSEQ multiplex PCR; TCRdb holds only in-frame clones, not every one. The table lists approximately 70,000 clones, about 90% of them singletons, with more than 1.4% in the top ten. This specimen was peripheral blood, taken after pregnancy. The receptors were gathered from a female donor with multiple sclerosis, enrolled in a pregnancy study.

V is TRBV11-2 and J is TRBJ2-4; D perhaps matches TRBD2 (5 bases). The V gene's germline CDR1 is SGHAT and CDR2 FQNNGV. The CDR3 runs 16 residues. Trimming pared 3 bases from V and 2 bases from J, leaving 14 bases between. CDR3 sequence (DNA): TGTGCCAGCAGCTTTGGGAGTTCCAGCTCCAAAAACATTCAGTACTTC. This translates into CASSFGSSSSKNIQYF.

The gene calls are TRBV4-1 and TRBJ1-1; D uncertain. V gave up 1 base and J gave up 3 bases, with 12 bases separating them. CDR1 and CDR2 (germline): MGHRA, YSYEKL. This CDR3 is built from 15 residues. As DNA, the CDR3 is TGCGCCAGCAGCCAAGGGAACGCGGCGGACACTGAAGCTTTCTTT. This gives the protein CASSQGNAADTEAFF.

This chain uses TRBV30 with TRBJ2-4, with TRBD1 identical over 10 bases. The CDR3 is made up of 17 amino acids. Trimming took 2 bases from V and 1 from J; bases not matched to a gene: 8. The germline gives CDR1 GTSNPN, CDR2 SVGIG (reference sequence). The CDR3 region is CAWSPRWDRGAKNIQYF. The CDR3 coding sequence is TGTGCCTGGAGTCCGCGTTGGGACAGGGGCGCCAAAAACATTCAGTACTTC.

The chain combines TRBV4-3 with TRBJ1-1; no clear D. This CDR3 region has 14 residues. Germline assignment: CDR1 LGHNA and CDR2 YSLEER. V lost 0 bases and J 4 bases, leaving 9 bases between the germline ends. CDR3 residues: CASSQEWPGTEAFF. The CDR3 DNA reads TGCGCCAGCAGCCAAGAATGGCCGGGCACTGAAGCTTTCTTT.

This clone was observed a handful of times. The V and J genes are TRBV9 and TRBJ2-1; a weak D match, TRBD2 (6 bases). The V and J ends lost 2 bases and 0 bases respectively, with 12 bases between them. The length of the CDR3 is 16 residues. The germline gives CDR1 SGDLS, CDR2 YYNGEE. CDR3 protein: CASSVSGDPSYNEQFF. The CDR3 nucleotides read TGTGCCAGCAGCGTTTCGGGAGACCCCTCCTACAATGAGCAGTTCTTC.

The chain carries TRBV25-1 and TRBJ2-7; 10 bases agree with TRBD1. Germline trimming cut 1 base from V and 5 bases from J; bases unmatched to any gene: 8. The CDR3 runs 16 residues. From germline, CDR1 is MGHDK and CDR2 SYGVNS. CDR3: CASSESSGTGVNEQYF. CDR3 in DNA: TGTGCCAGCAGTGAATCATCCGGGACAGGGGTGAACGAGCAGTACTTC.

V usage is TRBV10-3 and J usage is TRBJ2-1; 9 positions agree with TRBD2. CDR3 size: 17 residues. The trim removed 2 bases at V and 10 bases at J, leaving 15 bases unmatched. The germline gives CDR1 ENHRY, CDR2 SYGVKD. CDR3 region: CAISENSGRPNGAEQFF. The CDR3 region has the DNA TGTGCCATCAGTGAGAATAGCGGGAGACCCAACGGCGCAGAGCAGTTCTTC.

The chain combines TRBV28 with TRBJ2-5; 10 bases map to TRBD2. The CDR3 runs 16 residues. Germline V gene lookup returns CDR1 MDHEN and CDR2 SYDVKM. V trimming: 8 bases; J trimming: 5 bases; junction bases outside the gene matches: 14. This chain's CDR3 is CASQGRLAGDMETQYF. CDR3 DNA: TGTGCCAGCCAGGGGCGGCTAGCGGGAGATATGGAGACCCAGTACTTC.

A single count supports this clone. The rearrangement links TRBV5-1 to TRBJ2-3, with 10 positions matching TRBD2. Per the germline V gene, CDR1 is SGHRS and CDR2 is YFSETQ. With V trimmed by 4 bases and J by 6 bases, 20 bases remained unmatched. This CDR3 has 19 amino acids. The CDR3 DNA reads as TGCGCCAGCAGCCGTATTGGTGGAATCAGCGGGAGGGCCGGGGATACGCAGTATTTT. This sequence encodes CASSRIGGISGRAGDTQYF. The complete variable domain, with remaining parts taken from reference TRBV5-1 and TRBJ2-3, reads KAGVTQTPRYLIKTRGQQVTLSCSPISGHRSVSWYQQTPGQGLQFLFEYFSETQRNKGNFPGRFSGRQFSNSRSEMNVSTLELGDSALYLCASSRIGGISGRAGDTQYFGPGTRLTVL.

V is TRBV30 and J is TRBJ2-7, with 13 nucleotides matching TRBD2. CDR3 size: 17 residues. Trimming at V came to 2 bases and at J to 3 bases, leaving 10 bases not matched to a gene. Germline V gives CDR1 GTSNPN, CDR2 SVGIG (reference sequence). The CDR3 protein is CAWSPGGLAGIIYEQYF. The CDR3 region has the DNA TGTGCCTGGAGTCCGGGGGGACTAGCGGGAATCATCTACGAGCAGTACTTC.

The chain links TRBV27 to TRBJ2-1; D might be TRBD2 (6 bases). Germline loops: CDR1 MNHEY, CDR2 SMNVEV (reference sequence). Between the trimmed V and J ends, which lost 10 bases and 4 bases, there was a span of 14 bases. The CDR3 spans 13 residues. The CDR3 spells CATREYGYNEQFF. As DNA, the CDR3 is TGTGCCACCCGGGAGTACGGTTACAATGAGCAGTTCTTC.

The chain has TRBV19 and TRBJ1-1, with 7 bases fitting TRBD1. V was pared by 7 bases and J by 7 bases, with 12 bases of the junction left unmatched. Per germline, CDR1 LNHDA and CDR2 SQIVND (reference sequence). This CDR3 comprises 14 residues. The CDR3 DNA reads as TGTGCCAGTACCACTACCGACAGGGATAATGAAGCTTTCTTT. Amino acid sequence: CASTTTDRDNEAFF.

The chain couples TRBV4-2 to TRBJ2-1, with TRBD2 matching 8 bases. CDR3 length: 16 amino acids. The J segment lost 4 bases and the V segment lost 3 bases, leaving 8 bases of the junction unmatched. CDR1 is LGHNA and CDR2 is YNFKEQ in the germline V gene. The CDR3 loop reads CASSQELAAQYNEQFF. CDR3 DNA: TGTGCCAGCAGCCAGGAACTAGCGGCCCAATACAATGAGCAGTTCTTC.

In DNA, the CDR3 is TGTGCCAGCAGTTACAAAGCAACAGATACGCAGTATTTT. Protein sequence: CASSYKATDTQYF. The chain combines TRBV6-5 with TRBJ2-3; D gene unclear. CDR1 and CDR2 from the germline V gene are MNHEY and SVGAGI. The CDR3 loop spans 13 amino acids. Deletions cut 2 bases from V and 3 bases from J, with 6 bases between.

V is TRBV9 and J is TRBJ2-2, with no clear D. CDR3 length: 13 residues. V lost 5 bases, J lost 1 base, and 6 bases lay in between. CDR1 and CDR2 (germline): SGDLS, YYNGEE. The CDR3 sequence: CASRTENTGELFF. Here the CDR3 DNA reads TGTGCCAGCAGAACAGAGAACACCGGGGAGCTGTTTTTT. Full variable domain (remainder filled in from reference TRBV9 and TRBJ2-2): DSGVTQTPKHLITATGQRVTLRCSPRSGDLSVYWYQQSLDQGLQFLIQYYNGEERAKGNILERFSAQQFPDLHSELNLSSLELGDSALYFCASRTENTGELFFGEGSRLTVL.

This clone was seen a few times. Other nucleotide sequences from this sample produce the same CDR3. V usage is TRBV5-1 and J usage is TRBJ2-5, with 16 positions matching TRBD2. The CDR3 consists of 16 residues. Losses at the gene ends were 4 bases for V and 5 bases for J; bases not matched to a gene: 5. Germline CDR1 SGHRS, CDR2 YFSETQ. Here the CDR3 reads CASSPGLAGGQETQYF. The CDR3 DNA is TGCGCCAGCAGCCCGGGACTAGCGGGAGGGCAGGAGACCCAGTACTTC.

For this clone: At one boundary the junction diverges from the germline segment, which might be a read error. The chain recombines TRBV7-7 with TRBJ2-2; D unclear. This CDR3 has 16 amino acids. Germline lookup yields CDR1 SSHAT and CDR2 FNYEAQ (reference sequence). As DNA, the CDR3 is TGTGCTAGCAGCTTAACCGGCGGCGGGAACACCGGGGAGCTGTTTTTT. Protein product: CASSLTGGGNTGELFF.

The V gene is TRBV4-1, the J gene TRBJ2-3; 7 bases map to TRBD2. The J segment lost 0 bases and the V segment lost 3 bases, leaving 3 bases of the junction unmatched. Germline V gives CDR1 MGHRA, CDR2 YSYEKL. The CDR3 has 15 residues. CDR3 DNA sequence: TGCGCCAGCAGCCAGAGCGGGGTTAGCACAGATACGCAGTATTTT. Its protein product is CASSQSGVSTDTQYF.

The chain links TRBV27 to TRBJ2-7; D perhaps matches TRBD2 (5 bases). CDR3 length: 16 residues. Trimming pared 4 bases from V and 0 bases from J, leaving 16 bases between. CDR1 and CDR2 (germline): MNHEY, SMNVEV (reference sequence). CDR3 in amino acids: CASSWSAGEGSYEQYF. CDR3 DNA sequence: TGTGCCAGCAGTTGGTCAGCCGGAGAGGGCTCCTACGAGCAGTACTTC.

The CDR3 DNA reads TGCAGCTCGCCGGGGGGGTCCTCCTACAATGAGCAGTTCTTC. This codes for CSSPGGSSYNEQFF. The chain employs TRBV29-1 and TRBJ2-1, with 8 nucleotides matching TRBD2. Germline-derived CDR1 and CDR2 are SQVTM and ANQGSEA. The CDR3 covers 14 residues. V shed 8 bases, J shed 0 bases, and the junction held 6 bases outside the gene matches.

The V and J genes are TRBV6-1 and TRBJ2-2; 7 bases are shared with TRBD1. The J segment lost 2 bases and the V segment lost 2 bases, leaving 5 bases of the junction unmatched. CDR1 and CDR2 from the germline V gene are MNHNS and SASEGT. The CDR3 is 16 residues long. As DNA, the CDR3 is TGTGCCAGCAGTGAATGGGACAGATCTAACACCGGGGAGCTGTTTTTT. Amino acid sequence: CASSEWDRSNTGELFF.

This chain links TRBV6-1 with TRBJ1-2, with TRBD1 as a possible D gene (6 bases). The V gene's germline CDR1 is MNHNS and CDR2 SASEGT. V lost 5 bases to trimming and J lost 2 bases, with 12 bases between them. The CDR3 covers 14 residues. This CDR3 is CASSPITGNYGYTF. The CDR3 DNA reads TGTGCCAGCAGTCCTATAACAGGGAACTATGGCTACACCTTC.

The chain has TRBV5-1 and TRBJ2-5; possible D gene TRBD2, 5 bases. Germline V gives CDR1 SGHRS, CDR2 YFSETQ. The CDR3 extends over 14 amino acids. Trimming shortened V by 0 bases and J by 5 bases, and 11 bases separated the two germline ends. CDR3 loop: CASSLGREGETQYF. CDR3 DNA: TGCGCCAGCAGCTTGGGACGGGAAGGCGAGACCCAGTACTTC.

The DNA of the CDR3 is TGTGCCAGCTCACCAACGACAGGGAGGTACGAGCAGTACTTC. Translating gives CASSPTTGRYEQYF. The rearrangement joins TRBV18 to TRBJ2-7, with D possibly being TRBD1 (7 bases). V lost 2 bases and J 4 bases, leaving 12 bases between the germline ends. Germline assignment: CDR1 KGHSH and CDR2 LQKENI. The CDR3 sequence is 14 residues long.

The chain has TRBV20-1 and TRBJ1-2; maybe TRBD1 (5 bases). The germline V gene has CDR1 DFQATT and CDR2 SNEGSKA (reference sequence). This CDR3 spans 11 amino acids. Trimming removed 7 bases from V and 2 bases from J, with 8 bases in between. For the CDR3, the DNA is TGCAGTGTAAACAGGAACTATGGCTACACCTTC. This codes for CSVNRNYGYTF.

V gene TRBV7-6 combines with J gene TRBJ2-1; a possible D gene is TRBD2 (6 bases). V shed 7 bases and J shed 0 bases, with 13 bases lying between them. CDR1 and CDR2 (germline): SGHVS, FNYEAQ. The length of the CDR3 is 15 residues. The DNA of the CDR3 is TGTGCCAGCACCGGAGGGGTAAGCTCCTACAATGAGCAGTTCTTC. Translating gives CASTGGVSSYNEQFF.

This clone came up a few times. CDR3 nucleotide sequence: TGTGCCAGCAGCGCCGGGGTGGGGTTCAATGAGCAGTTCTTC. Translation: CASSAGVGFNEQFF. The V and J genes are TRBV11-2 and TRBJ2-1; tentatively, D is TRBD2 (5 bases). The CDR3 length is 14 residues. Per the germline V gene, CDR1 is SGHAT and CDR2 is FQNNGV. Trimming stripped 5 bases from V and 6 bases from J, with 14 bases between.

V and J are TRBV5-4 and TRBJ2-1, with TRBD1 matching over 7 bases. There are 14 residues in the CDR3. The V gene's germline CDR1 is SGHNT and CDR2 YYREEE (reference sequence). V was pared by 3 bases and J by 9 bases, with 9 bases of the junction left unmatched. The CDR3 region has the DNA TGTGCCAGCAGCTCCAGTAAGGGGGCTAGTGAGCAGTTCTTC. This translates into CASSSSKGASEQFF. The full variable domain, in which reference TRBV5-4 and TRBJ2-1 provide the parts outside the CDR3, is ETGVTQSPTHLIKTRGQQVTLRCSSQSGHNTVSWYQQALGQGPQFIFQYYREEENGRGNFPPRFSGLQFPNYSSELNVNALELDDSALYLCASSSSKGASEQFFGPGTRLTVL.

The V call is TRBV4-1, the J call TRBJ1-3; D uncertain. This CDR3 contains 12 residues. The germline V and J ends were trimmed by 0 bases and 6 bases, with 3 bases remaining between them. Germline V CDR1 and CDR2: MGHRA, YSYEKL. CDR3 coding DNA: TGCGCCAGCAGCCAAGATATAAACACCATATATTTT. This sequence encodes CASSQDINTIYF.

The chain recombines TRBV29-1 with TRBJ2-2; 8 positions match TRBD1. The CDR3 covers 14 residues. In germline, CDR1 is SQVTM, CDR2 ANQGSEA. V dropped 6 bases and J dropped 5; count of bases not matched to a gene: 8. This CDR3 is CSVKRQGWTGELFF. CDR3 nucleotides: TGCAGCGTGAAGAGACAGGGGTGGACCGGGGAGCTGTTTTTT.